A selection of T cell receptor beta chains follows, all from one sample in a study of blood T cell repertoires in COVID-19. Libraries were prepared by immunoSEQ multiplex PCR; TCRdb keeps only in-frame clonotypes and omits some of them. The table has tens of thousands of clones, less than 90% seen once. The source material was peripheral blood. The receptors stem from a man aged 60 to 75 with active COVID-19. CDR3s include the opening cysteine and the closing phenylalanine or tryptophan.

v_gene,j_gene,CDR3aa
TRBV6-1,TRBJ2-6,CASSVPTGGSGANVLTF
TRBV5-1,TRBJ2-2,CASSLARQNTGELFF
TRBV30,TRBJ1-2,CAWSGDFWGYTF
TRBV6-5,TRBJ1-1,CASSSRRTGQNTEAFF
TRBV19,TRBJ1-2,CASSRSGILYGYTF
TRBV9,TRBJ2-7,CASSVGTGVYGVSYEQYF
TRBV30,TRBJ1-2,CAWRVQRVANYGYTF
TRBV9,TRBJ2-7,CASSATVSYEQYF
TRBV18,TRBJ1-1,CASSGQAMNTEAFF
TRBV7-7,TRBJ2-1,CASSAQGDEQFF
TRBV10-3,TRBJ1-2,CAIRTGNGGYTF
TRBV7-2,TRBJ1-5,CASSLRNNQPQHF
TRBV7-2,TRBJ2-3,CASGAEAGGPHTQYF
TRBV10-3,TRBJ2-5,CAISVAGSQETQYF
TRBV5-1,TRBJ2-7,CASSLSGGSYEQYF
TRBV5-1,TRBJ2-6,CASSLGQGGTGANVLTF
TRBV27,TRBJ1-2,CASRPPGGLYGYTF
TRBV5-6,TRBJ2-1,CASSLPGDSYNEQFF
TRBV29-1,TRBJ1-1,CSVEMQGNTEAFF
TRBV3-1/TRBV3-2,TRBJ1-1,CASSQGTGVAEAFF
TRBV2,TRBJ2-7,CASKGMGGEQYF
TRBV7-7,TRBJ2-3,CASSELGGGTDTQYF
TRBV5-1,TRBJ2-1,CASSDRLAGRDEQFF
TRBV24-1,TRBJ2-3,CATSDPTGGHTDTQYF
TRBV6-1,TRBJ1-5,CASSEGASSNQPQHF
TRBV7-9,TRBJ1-6,CASSLGQGTGSPLHF
TRBV2,TRBJ2-6,CASRWLEAGANVLTF
TRBV5-1,TRBJ1-1,CASTKVGGTEAFF
TRBV27,TRBJ2-5,CASSQGLAGAQETQYF
TRBV4-1,TRBJ2-2,CASSQILRTMIPTDTGELFF
TRBV7-9,TRBJ1-2,CASSPPGGLYGYTF
TRBV11-3,TRBJ2-7,CASSPGQGYAQYF
TRBV7-2,TRBJ2-1,CASSPIRGAPYNEQFF
TRBV14,TRBJ1-4,CASSRLLPGNEKLFF
TRBV7-6,TRBJ2-2,CASSLNTGARNTGELFF
TRBV28,TRBJ2-5,CASRPEGQGETQYF
TRBV28,TRBJ2-3,CASSFPQGAGDTQYF
TRBV19,TRBJ1-3,CASPSPGAGNTIYF
TRBV15,TRBJ2-7,CATSPGQGPYEQYF
TRBV6-5,TRBJ2-1,CASRMGQTYNEQFF
TRBV6-5,TRBJ2-5,CASSYTGYQETQYF
TRBV2,TRBJ1-5,CASRRPGSLNQPQHF
TRBV7-2,TRBJ2-7,CASSFGRTGSSYEQYF
TRBV6-6,TRBJ2-7,CASSSTSGNSYEQYF
TRBV7-9,TRBJ2-7,CASGDRVMHEQYF
TRBV2,TRBJ2-7,CASSEIDGLNSYEQYF
TRBV24-1,TRBJ1-1,CATSVPSGEAFF
TRBV5-4,TRBJ1-2,CASSLELGAVYGYTF
TRBV14,TRBJ2-7,CASSPNGLASYEQYF
TRBV5-1,TRBJ2-5,CASSLGTLQETQYF
TRBV7-9,TRBJ2-1,CASSLSNPSVNEQFF